A single sample gave rise to the 23 T cell receptor beta chains below, sequenced in a study of regulatory T cells in long-lasting Graves disease. Researchers made TCR beta libraries by using iRepertoire HTBI primers and running Arm-PCR on CDR3 regions. TCRdb recomputed calls from the multiplex PCR reads with MiXCR, one row per CDR3 protein. In the table there are about half a million distinct CDR3 sequences, around a fifth of which are singletons. Documented time point: persistent/refractory GD, antithyroid drugs over 5 years with positive TRAb. The TCR library was made from RNA extracted from PBMCs. This material consisted of peripheral blood mononuclear cells (PBMCs), taken when the disease was refractory, from a patient treated with antithyroid drugs. These receptor sequences come from a female donor with Graves disease.

In its sample, this clonotype was seen a few times. The chain joins TRBV19 to TRBJ2-5; D is unresolved. Deletions cut 3 bases from V and 5 bases from J, with 7 bases between. Germline V gene sequence: CDR1 LNHDA, CDR2 SQIVND (reference sequence). The CDR3 covers 12 residues. Here the CDR3 reads CASSIQEETQYF. In DNA form, the CDR3 reads TGTGCCAGTAGTATCCAGGAGGAGACCCAGTACTTC.

The sample holds a few counts of this clonotype. The chain recombines TRBV30 with TRBJ1-1, with no clear D. CDR3 length: 15 amino acids. Germline loops: CDR1 GTSNPN, CDR2 SVGIG (reference sequence). V shed 1 base and J shed 0 bases, with 12 bases lying between them. CDR3 residues: CAWSALRKLNTEAFF. The DNA of the CDR3 is TGTGCCTGGAGTGCCTTGCGTAAGTTGAACACTGAAGCTTTCTTT.

This clonotype was seen a few times. The chain uses TRBV5-1 and TRBJ2-6; a possible D gene is TRBD1 (5 bases). From germline, CDR1 is SGHRS and CDR2 YFSETQ. The CDR3 is 15 amino acids. Between the trimmed V and J ends, which lost 4 bases and 0 bases, there was a span of 8 bases. The CDR3 coding sequence is TGCGCCAGCAGCACTGGGGCCTCTGGGGCCAACGTCCTGACTTTC. Encoded protein: CASSTGASGANVLTF.

This clonotype appeared many times. The chain uses TRBV7-2 and TRBJ2-7; no reliable D call. There are 12 residues in the CDR3. Trimming cost V 8 bases and J 0 bases, with 8 bases left between them. Germline V gives CDR1 SGHTA, CDR2 FQGNSA. CDR3 in DNA: TGTGCCAGCTTAACGACCTCCTACGAGCAGTACTTC. This codes for CASLTTSYEQYF.

In regard to this clonotype: One end of the junction is discordant with germline, which a read error may explain. The chain combines TRBV7-9 with TRBJ1-1, with 8 bases matching TRBD1. This CDR3 comprises 14 residues. Germline assignment: CDR1 SEHNR and CDR2 FQNEAQ (reference sequence). Written as DNA, the CDR3 is TGTGCCAGCAGCACCTGGACAGGGAGAACTGAAGCTCTCTTT. It is translated as CASSTWTGRTEALF.

The table lists this clonotype with a few counts. The chain carries TRBV20-1 and TRBJ1-5; no definite D call. The V gene lost 5 bases and the J gene lost 6 bases, with 11 bases spanning the gap. The CDR3 contains 12 residues. In germline, CDR1 is DFQATT, CDR2 SNEGSKA (reference sequence). This CDR3 is CSARLISQPQHF. Here the CDR3 DNA reads TGCAGTGCTCGTCTCATAAGTCAGCCCCAGCATTTT.

There are many counts of this clonotype. The chain employs TRBV28 and TRBJ1-5; D gene unclear. Germline assignment: CDR1 MDHEN and CDR2 SYDVKM. Trimming removed 6 bases at V and 4 bases at J, with 16 bases between. This CDR3 spans 15 amino acids. CDR3 in amino acids: CASSSAQSMNQPQHF. DNA of the CDR3: TGTGCCAGCAGCTCCGCTCAATCGATGAATCAGCCCCAGCATTTT.

This clonotype was counted a few times. J is TRBJ2-5 and V is TRBV9; tentatively, D is TRBD2 (6 bases). From germline, CDR1 is SGDLS and CDR2 YYNGEE. Trimming cost V 7 bases and J 2 bases, with 18 bases left between them. This CDR3 spans 15 amino acids. The DNA for the CDR3 is TGTGCCAGCTCATTCCGCGGGGCATTTCAAGAGACCCAGTACTTC. It specifies CASSFRGAFQETQYF.

This chain links TRBV6-1 with TRBJ1-5, with a weak D call TRBD1 (6 bases). There are 15 residues in the CDR3. Germline CDR1 and CDR2: MNHNS and SASEGT. Trimming cost V 1 base and J 2 bases, with 9 bases left between them. CDR3 loop: CASSEGSGGNQPQHF. The DNA for the CDR3 is TGTGCCAGCAGTGAAGGGTCAGGGGGCAATCAGCCCCAGCATTTT.

This clonotype appeared many times. The chain combines TRBV6-1 with TRBJ1-2; no reliable D call. The V end lost 5 bases, the J end lost 4 bases, and 8 bases lay between the germline ends. This CDR3 is built from 12 residues. Germline values: CDR1 MNHNS, CDR2 SASEGT. In DNA, the CDR3 is TGTGCCAGCAGTACAACGTTCTATGGCTACACCTTC. It encodes CASSTTFYGYTF.

In this sample, this clonotype turned up many times. Germline and junction disagree at one end, which may indicate a read error. This chain connects TRBV5-1 to TRBJ2-7; D unresolved. Germline V gene sequence: CDR1 SGHRS, CDR2 YFSETQ. This CDR3 spans 12 amino acids. In nucleotides, the CDR3 is TGTGCCAGCAGTTCCGTGACCTACGAGCAGTACTTC. Protein: CASSSVTYEQYF.

A few counts support this clonotype. The chain combines TRBV14 with TRBJ1-6; tentative D call: TRBD1 (5 bases). In germline, CDR1 is SGHDN, CDR2 FVKESK. CDR3 size: 15 residues. Deletions cut 0 bases from V and 8 bases from J, with 11 bases between. Written as DNA, the CDR3 is TGTGCCAGCAGCCAAGACTCAGGGTTGGATTCACCCCTCCACTTT. Translation gives CASSQDSGLDSPLHF.

V is TRBV19 and J is TRBJ1-1; D may be TRBD1 (6 bases). CDR3 length equals 14 residues. Looked up from germline, CDR1 is LNHDA and CDR2 is SQIVND (reference sequence). V lost 7 bases, J lost 4 bases, and 16 bases lay in between. The CDR3 nucleotides are TGTGCCAGTACCCCGGGACACGGGTCCACTGAAGCTTTCTTT. Protein: CASTPGHGSTEAFF.

This clonotype has only a few counts. The V gene is TRBV19, the J gene TRBJ1-5; D gene unclear. The CDR3 runs to 15 residues. In germline, CDR1 is LNHDA, CDR2 SQIVND (reference sequence). V was shortened by 3 bases and J by 2 bases, with 11 bases between the two germline ends. CDR3 residues: CASSMFGEGNQPQHF. For the CDR3, the DNA is TGTGCCAGTAGTATGTTCGGGGAGGGCAATCAGCCCCAGCATTTT.

This clonotype has just a few counts. The chain employs TRBV20-1 and TRBJ2-1; 11 bases agree with TRBD1. Unmatched junction bases numbered 8, after V lost 7 bases and J lost 6 bases. This CDR3 spans 14 amino acids. The germline CDR1 and CDR2 sequences are DFQATT and SNEGSKA (reference sequence). The DNA of the CDR3 is TGCAGTGTTACTGGGACAGGGGGTTCCAATGAGCAGTTCTTC. As protein: CSVTGTGGSNEQFF.

This clonotype occurred a few times. The V and J genes are TRBV7-2 and TRBJ2-5; perhaps TRBD2 as D (5 bases). V was trimmed by 5 bases and J by 7 bases, leaving 20 bases between them. CDR3 length: 15 amino acids. Germline CDR1 SGHTA, CDR2 FQGNSA. The CDR3 region has the DNA TGTGCCAGCAGCCCACAGCGGATACTAGGAAGGACCCAGTACTTC. Translation gives CASSPQRILGRTQYF.

As concerns this clonotype: A much bigger clone sits one base away, suggesting this may be a read error. This sequence joins TRBV11-1 and TRBJ2-5, with TRBD2 matching 10 bases. The CDR3 spans 16 residues. Looked up from germline, CDR1 is SGHAT and CDR2 is FQDESV (reference sequence). CDR3 residues: CASSHGSSGSGETQCF. For the CDR3, the DNA is TGTGCCAGCAGCCACGGGTCTAGCGGGAGTGGAGAGACCCAGTGCTTC.

This clonotype was recorded a few times. V usage is TRBV11-3 and J usage is TRBJ2-7; D ambiguous. This CDR3 has 17 residues. The ends were cut back, 3 bases at V and 3 bases at J, with 21 bases in the middle. Germline CDR1 reads SGHNT; CDR2 reads YENEEA. CDR3 sequence (DNA): TGTGCCAGCAGCTTCGGAATTTGGCGAGCGTCATTCTACGAGCAGTACTTC. Translation: CASSFGIWRASFYEQYF.

This clonotype appeared many times. CDR3 sequence: CASSFQGAGSNQPQHF. CDR3 bases: TGTGCCAGCAGCTTTCAGGGGGCCGGGAGCAATCAGCCCCAGCATTTT. The rearrangement links TRBV7-2 to TRBJ1-5; 8 bases are a match to TRBD1. The CDR3 runs to 16 residues. Trimming cost V 3 bases and J 1 base; bases outside gene matches: 5. Germline CDR1 SGHTA, CDR2 FQGNSA.

This clonotype was seen at least ten times. This rearrangement joins TRBV28 to TRBJ2-7; the D gene is possibly TRBD1 (6 bases). The CDR3 consists of 15 residues. CDR1 is MDHEN and CDR2 is SYDVKM in the germline V gene. The V gene lost 3 bases and the J gene lost 4 bases, with 16 bases spanning the gap. CDR3 sequence (DNA): TGTGCCAGCAGTTTTACGGGGACACCCAATTACGAGCAGTACTTC. It yields the protein CASSFTGTPNYEQYF.

The V call is TRBV30, the J call TRBJ2-7; D gene uncertain. The CDR3 covers 13 residues. Trimming removed 0 bases at V and 6 bases at J, with 12 bases between. Germline V gene sequence: CDR1 GTSNPN, CDR2 SVGIG (reference sequence). The CDR3 here is CAWSVVPAGEQYF. CDR3 DNA sequence: TGTGCCTGGAGTGTAGTGCCCGCTGGCGAGCAGTACTTC.

This clonotype was observed a handful of times. V and J are TRBV20-1 and TRBJ1-2, with D possibly being TRBD1 (5 bases). Germline-derived CDR1 and CDR2 are DFQATT and SNEGSKA (reference sequence). Trimming removed 7 bases from V and 2 bases from J, with 11 bases in between. This CDR3 has 12 amino acids. For the CDR3, the DNA is TGCAGTGGAGGGGAGGGGAACTATGGCTACACCTTC. It specifies CSGGEGNYGYTF.

This clonotype was detected ten times or more. CDR3 DNA sequence: TGTGCCAGCAGCCAAGAAGGAACAGCCTTATACGAGCAGTACTTC. It is translated as CASSQEGTALYEQYF. The chain is built from TRBV3-1 and TRBJ2-7; D is unclear. CDR1 LGHDT and CDR2 YNNKEL come from the germline V gene (reference sequence). The CDR3 has 15 residues. V was shortened by 0 bases and J by 4 bases, with 13 bases between the two germline ends.